The present T cell receptor beta chain was sequenced within a study of identical twins. All of the donors were Caucasians in good health. There are 15 residues in the CDR3. Deletions cut 8 bases from V and 4 bases from J, with 21 bases between. The germline CDR1 and CDR2 sequences are MNHEY and SVGAGI. Notes on this clonotype: The antigen remains unidentified.

Template switching supplied a universal primer site; unique molecular identifiers were carried on the cDNA. TCRdb redid the calling of the 5' RACE reads with MiXCR, one entry per CDR3 protein. The sample shows roughly 1.6 million distinct CDR3 sequences, around a third of them seen only once. The study's findings and limits: With abundant cord blood beta clonotypes, insertions were fewer; memory repertoires showed no such pattern. There was an excess of low generation probability in the out-of-frame alpha sequences that twins shared.

The chain has TRBV6-5 and TRBJ2-7, with D possibly matching TRBD1 (5 bases). Specimen: cord blood. The source of this sequence is a newborn girl in good health. Here the CDR3 reads CASFGEGVRPYEQYF. CDR3 bases: TGTGCCAGCTTCGGCGAAGGGGTACGGCCATACGAGCAGTACTTC.